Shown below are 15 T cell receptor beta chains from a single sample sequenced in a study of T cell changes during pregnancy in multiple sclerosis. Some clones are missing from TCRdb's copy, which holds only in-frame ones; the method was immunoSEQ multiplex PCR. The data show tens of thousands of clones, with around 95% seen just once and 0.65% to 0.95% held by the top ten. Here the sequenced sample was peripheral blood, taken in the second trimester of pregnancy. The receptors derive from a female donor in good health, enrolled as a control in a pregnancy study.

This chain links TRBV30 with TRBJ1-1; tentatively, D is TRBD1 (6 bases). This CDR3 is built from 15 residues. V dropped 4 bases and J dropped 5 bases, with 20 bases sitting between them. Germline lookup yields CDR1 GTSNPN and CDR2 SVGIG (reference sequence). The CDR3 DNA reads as TGTGCCTGGACCGAGGGAGGGGGGCTGGGAACTGAAGCTTTCTTT. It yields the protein CAWTEGGGLGTEAFF.

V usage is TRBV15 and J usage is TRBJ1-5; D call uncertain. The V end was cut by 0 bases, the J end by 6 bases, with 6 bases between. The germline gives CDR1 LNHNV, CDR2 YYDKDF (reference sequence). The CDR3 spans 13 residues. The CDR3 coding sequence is TGTGCCACCAGCAGAGATGCGCCTCAGCCCCAGCATTTT. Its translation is CATSRDAPQPQHF.

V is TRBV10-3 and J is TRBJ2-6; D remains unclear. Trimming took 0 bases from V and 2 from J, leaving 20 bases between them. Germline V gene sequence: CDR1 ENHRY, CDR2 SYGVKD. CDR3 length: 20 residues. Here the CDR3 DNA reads TGTGCCATCAGTGAGTCTACCGGCCAGAGAGGTTTGACTGGGGCCAACGTCCTGACTTTC. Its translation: CAISESTGQRGLTGANVLTF.

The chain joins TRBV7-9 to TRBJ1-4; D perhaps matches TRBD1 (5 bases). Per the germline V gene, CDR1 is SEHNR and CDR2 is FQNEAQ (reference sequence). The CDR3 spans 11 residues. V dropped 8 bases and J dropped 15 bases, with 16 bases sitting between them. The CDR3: CASENQGLLFF. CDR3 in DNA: TGTGCCAGCGAAAACCAGGGTTTGTTGTTTTTT.

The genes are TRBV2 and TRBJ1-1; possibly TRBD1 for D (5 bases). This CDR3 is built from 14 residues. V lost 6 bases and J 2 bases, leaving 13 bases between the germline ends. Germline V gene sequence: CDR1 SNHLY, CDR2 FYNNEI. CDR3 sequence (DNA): TGTGCCAGCAGCGCCTTATGGGGCAACACTGAAGCTTTCTTT. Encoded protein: CASSALWGNTEAFF.

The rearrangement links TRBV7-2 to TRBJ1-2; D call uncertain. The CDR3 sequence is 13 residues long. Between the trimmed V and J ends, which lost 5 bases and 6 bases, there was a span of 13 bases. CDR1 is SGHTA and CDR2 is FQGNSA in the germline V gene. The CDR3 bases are TGTGCCAGCAGCCGAGATGGAGCCGATGGCTACACCTTC. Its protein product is CASSRDGADGYTF.

The CDR3 here is CASSPGLPNYGYTF. In DNA, the CDR3 is TGTGCCAGCAGTCCGGGACTTCCTAACTATGGCTACACCTTC. V and J are TRBV6-5 and TRBJ1-2; perhaps TRBD1 as D (5 bases). This CDR3 is built from 14 residues. Deletions cut 5 bases from V and 0 bases from J, with 10 bases between. Per germline, CDR1 MNHEY and CDR2 SVGAGI.

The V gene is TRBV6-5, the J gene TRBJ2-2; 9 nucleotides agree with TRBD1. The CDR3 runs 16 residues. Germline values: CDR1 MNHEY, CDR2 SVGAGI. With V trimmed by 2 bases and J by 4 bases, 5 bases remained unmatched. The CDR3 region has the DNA TGTGCCAGCAGTTACCGACAGGGGGGACGCACCGGGGAGCTGTTTTTT. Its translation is CASSYRQGGRTGELFF.

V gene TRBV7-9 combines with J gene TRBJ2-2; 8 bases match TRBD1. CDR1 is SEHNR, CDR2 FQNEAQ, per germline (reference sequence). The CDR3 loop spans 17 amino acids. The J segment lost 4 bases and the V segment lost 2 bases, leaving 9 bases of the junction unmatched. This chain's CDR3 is CASSLRQGTSGTGELFF. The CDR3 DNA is TGTGCCAGCAGCTTACGACAGGGGACCTCGGGCACCGGGGAGCTGTTTTTT. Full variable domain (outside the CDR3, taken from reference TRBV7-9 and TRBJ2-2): DTGVSQNPRHKITKRGQNVTFRCDPISEHNRLYWYRQTLGQGPEFLTYFQNEAQLEKSRLLSDRFSAERPKGSFSTLEIQRTEQGDSAMYLCASSLRQGTSGTGELFFGEGSRLTVL.

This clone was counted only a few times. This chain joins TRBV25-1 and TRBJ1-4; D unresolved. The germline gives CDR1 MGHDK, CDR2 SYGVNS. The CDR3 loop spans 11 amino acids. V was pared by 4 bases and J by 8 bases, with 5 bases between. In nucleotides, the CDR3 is TGTGCCAGCAGTGTAAGCGAAAAACTGTTTTTT. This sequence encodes CASSVSEKLFF. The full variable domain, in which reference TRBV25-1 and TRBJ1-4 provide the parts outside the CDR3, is EADIYQTPRYLVIGTGKKITLECSQTMGHDKMYWYQQDPGMELHLIHYSYGVNSTEKGDLSSESTVSRIRTEHFPLTLESARPSHTSQYLCASSVSEKLFFGSGTQLSVL.

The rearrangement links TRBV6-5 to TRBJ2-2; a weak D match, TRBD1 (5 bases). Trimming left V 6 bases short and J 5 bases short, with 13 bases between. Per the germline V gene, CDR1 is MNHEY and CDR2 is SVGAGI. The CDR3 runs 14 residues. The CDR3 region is CASRARAETGELFF. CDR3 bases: TGTGCCAGCAGAGCCAGGGCAGAAACCGGGGAGCTGTTTTTT.

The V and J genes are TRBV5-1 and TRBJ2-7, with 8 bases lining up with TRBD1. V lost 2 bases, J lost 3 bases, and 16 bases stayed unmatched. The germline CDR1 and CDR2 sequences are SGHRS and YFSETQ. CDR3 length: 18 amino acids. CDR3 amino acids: CASSLRDLGQGKNYEQYF. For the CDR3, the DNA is TGCGCCAGCAGCTTACGAGACCTTGGACAGGGTAAAAACTACGAGCAGTACTTC. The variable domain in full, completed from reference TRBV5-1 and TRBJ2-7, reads KAGVTQTPRYLIKTRGQQVTLSCSPISGHRSVSWYQQTPGQGLQFLFEYFSETQRNKGNFPGRFSGRQFSNSRSEMNVSTLELGDSALYLCASSLRDLGQGKNYEQYFGPGTRLTVT.

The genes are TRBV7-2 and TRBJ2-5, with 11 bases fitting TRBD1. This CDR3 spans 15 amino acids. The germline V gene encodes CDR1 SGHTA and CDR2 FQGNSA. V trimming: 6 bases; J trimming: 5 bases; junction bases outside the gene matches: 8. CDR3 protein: CASRSGQGALETQYF. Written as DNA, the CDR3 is TGTGCCAGCAGATCCGGACAGGGGGCTTTGGAGACCCAGTACTTC.

The CDR3 spells CASSINRGHGGYTF. The DNA of the CDR3 is TGTGCCAGTAGTATCAACAGGGGGCATGGTGGCTACACCTTC. This chain uses TRBV19 with TRBJ1-2, with 9 nucleotides matching TRBD1. The CDR3 consists of 14 residues. CDR1 LNHDA and CDR2 SQIVND come from the germline V gene (reference sequence). Trimming at V came to 3 bases and at J to 7 bases, leaving 6 bases not matched to a gene.

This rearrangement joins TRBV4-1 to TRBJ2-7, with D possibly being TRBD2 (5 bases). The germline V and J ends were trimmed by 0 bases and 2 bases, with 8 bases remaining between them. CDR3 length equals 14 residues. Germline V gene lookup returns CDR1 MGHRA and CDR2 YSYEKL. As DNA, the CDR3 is TGCGCCAGCAGCCAAGACTTGGAGGCCTACGAGCAGTACTTC. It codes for CASSQDLEAYEQYF.